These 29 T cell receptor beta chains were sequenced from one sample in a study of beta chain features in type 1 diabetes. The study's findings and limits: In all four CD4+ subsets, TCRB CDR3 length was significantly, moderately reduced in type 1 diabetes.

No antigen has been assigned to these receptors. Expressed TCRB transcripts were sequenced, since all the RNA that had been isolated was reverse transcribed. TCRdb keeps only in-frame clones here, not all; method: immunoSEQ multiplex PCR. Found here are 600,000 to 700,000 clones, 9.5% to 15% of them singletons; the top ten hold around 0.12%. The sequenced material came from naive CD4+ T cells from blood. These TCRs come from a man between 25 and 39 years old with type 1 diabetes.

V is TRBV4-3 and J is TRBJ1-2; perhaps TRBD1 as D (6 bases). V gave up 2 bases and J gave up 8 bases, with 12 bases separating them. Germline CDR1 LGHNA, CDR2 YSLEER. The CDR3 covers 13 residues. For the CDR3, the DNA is TGCGCCAGCAGCCAAAAAGGAGGGGGAGGCTACACCTTC. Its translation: CASSQKGGGGYTF.

The CDR3 reads CASSGTGRTYNEQFF. The CDR3 nucleotides are TGCGCCAGCAGCGGTACAGGGAGGACCTACAATGAGCAGTTCTTC. The chain links TRBV5-1 to TRBJ2-1; the D gene could be TRBD1 or TRBD2 (6 bases each). Germline CDR1 SGHRS, CDR2 YFSETQ. Trimming pared 4 bases from V and 2 bases from J, leaving 13 bases between. This CDR3 is built from 15 residues.

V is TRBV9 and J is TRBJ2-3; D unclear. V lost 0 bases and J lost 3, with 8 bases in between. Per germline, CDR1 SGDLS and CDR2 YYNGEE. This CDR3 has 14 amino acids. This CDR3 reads CASSVVPRTDTQYF. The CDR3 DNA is TGTGCCAGCAGCGTAGTGCCCCGAACAGATACGCAGTATTTT.

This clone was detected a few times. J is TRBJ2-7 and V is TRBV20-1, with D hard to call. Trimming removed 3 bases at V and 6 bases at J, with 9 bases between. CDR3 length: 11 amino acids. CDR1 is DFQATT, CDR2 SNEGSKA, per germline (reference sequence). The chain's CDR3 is CSARGSGEQYF. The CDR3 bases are TGCAGTGCTAGGGGTTCAGGCGAGCAGTACTTC.

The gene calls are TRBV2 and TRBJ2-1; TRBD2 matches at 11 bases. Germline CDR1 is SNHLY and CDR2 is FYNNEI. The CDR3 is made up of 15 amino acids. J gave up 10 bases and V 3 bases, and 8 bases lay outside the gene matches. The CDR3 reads CASSERASGGTEQFF. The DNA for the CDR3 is TGTGCCAGCAGTGAGCGGGCTAGCGGGGGGACAGAGCAGTTCTTC.

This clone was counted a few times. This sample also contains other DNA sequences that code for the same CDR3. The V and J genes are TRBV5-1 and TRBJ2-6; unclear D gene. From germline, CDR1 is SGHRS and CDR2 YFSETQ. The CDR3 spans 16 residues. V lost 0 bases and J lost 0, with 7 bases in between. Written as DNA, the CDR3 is TGCGCCAGCAGCTTGGCCCTGAACTCTGGGGCCAACGTCCTGACTTTC. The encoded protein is CASSLALNSGANVLTF.

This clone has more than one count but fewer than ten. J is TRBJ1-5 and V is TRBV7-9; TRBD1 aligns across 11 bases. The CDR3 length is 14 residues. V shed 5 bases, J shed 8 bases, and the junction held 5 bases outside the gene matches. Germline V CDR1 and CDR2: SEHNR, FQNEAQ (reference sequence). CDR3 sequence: CASSPGQGAKPQHF. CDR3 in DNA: TGTGCCAGCAGCCCCGGACAGGGGGCGAAGCCCCAGCATTTT.

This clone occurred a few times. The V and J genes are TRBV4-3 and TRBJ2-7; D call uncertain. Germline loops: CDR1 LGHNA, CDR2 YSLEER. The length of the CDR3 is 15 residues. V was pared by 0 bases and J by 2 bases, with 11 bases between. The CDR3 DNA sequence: TGCGCCAGCAGCCAAGAACGATCGGATCCCTACGAGCAGTACTTC. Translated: CASSQERSDPYEQYF.

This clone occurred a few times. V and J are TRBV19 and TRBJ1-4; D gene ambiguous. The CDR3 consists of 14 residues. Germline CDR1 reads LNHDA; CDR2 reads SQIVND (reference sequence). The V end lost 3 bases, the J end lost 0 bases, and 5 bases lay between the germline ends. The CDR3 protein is CASSIAPTNEKLFF. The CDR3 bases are TGTGCCAGTAGTATCGCGCCAACTAATGAAAAACTGTTTTTT.

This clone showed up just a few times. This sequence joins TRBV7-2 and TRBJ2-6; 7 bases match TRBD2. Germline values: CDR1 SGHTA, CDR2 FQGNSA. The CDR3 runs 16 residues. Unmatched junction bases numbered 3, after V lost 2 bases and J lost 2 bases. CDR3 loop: CASSLSGGTGANVLTF. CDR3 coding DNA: TGTGCCAGCAGCTTATCGGGGGGAACTGGGGCCAACGTCCTGACTTTC.

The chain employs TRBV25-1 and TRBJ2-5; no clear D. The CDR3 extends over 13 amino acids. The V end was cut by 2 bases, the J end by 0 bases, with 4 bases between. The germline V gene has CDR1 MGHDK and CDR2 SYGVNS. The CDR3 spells CASSETNQETQYF. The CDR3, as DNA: TGTGCCAGCAGTGAAACCAACCAAGAGACCCAGTACTTC.

DNA for the CDR3: TGTGCCAGCAGCCCCGATGAGAACTCCTACGAGCAGTACTTC. It translates to CASSPDENSYEQYF. The chain links TRBV7-2 to TRBJ2-7, with unresolved D. The V end was cut by 5 bases, the J end by 0 bases, with 11 bases between. Per the germline V gene, CDR1 is SGHTA and CDR2 is FQGNSA. The CDR3 spans 14 residues.

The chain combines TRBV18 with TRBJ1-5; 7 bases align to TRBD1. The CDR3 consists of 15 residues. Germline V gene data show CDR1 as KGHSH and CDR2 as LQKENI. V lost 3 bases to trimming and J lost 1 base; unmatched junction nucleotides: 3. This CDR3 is CASSPLQGSNQPQHF. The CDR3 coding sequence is TGTGCCAGCTCACCCTTACAGGGGAGCAATCAGCCCCAGCATTTT.

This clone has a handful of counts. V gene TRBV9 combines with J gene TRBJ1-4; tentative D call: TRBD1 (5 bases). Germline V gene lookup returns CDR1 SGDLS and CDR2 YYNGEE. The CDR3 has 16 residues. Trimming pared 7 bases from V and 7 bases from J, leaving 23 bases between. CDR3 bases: TGTGCCAGCGGAAAGAGTTTCGACATCGGGGGTGAAAAACTGTTTTTT. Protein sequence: CASGKSFDIGGEKLFF.

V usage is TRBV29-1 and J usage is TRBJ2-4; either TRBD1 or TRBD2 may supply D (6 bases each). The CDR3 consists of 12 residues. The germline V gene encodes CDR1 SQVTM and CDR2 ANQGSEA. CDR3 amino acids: CLTKGGRNIQYF. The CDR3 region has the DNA TGCCTTACCAAGGGGGGAAGGAACATTCAGTACTTC.

The CDR3 loop reads CSALMRGTETTNEKLFF. CDR3 nucleotides: TGCAGCGCCCTGATGAGGGGAACAGAAACAACTAATGAAAAACTGTTTTTT. The gene calls are TRBV29-1 and TRBJ1-4, with D perhaps TRBD1 (5 bases). The CDR3 totals 17 residues. CDR1 and CDR2 from the germline V gene are SQVTM and ANQGSEA. The V gene lost 7 bases and the J gene lost 0 bases, with 21 bases spanning the gap.

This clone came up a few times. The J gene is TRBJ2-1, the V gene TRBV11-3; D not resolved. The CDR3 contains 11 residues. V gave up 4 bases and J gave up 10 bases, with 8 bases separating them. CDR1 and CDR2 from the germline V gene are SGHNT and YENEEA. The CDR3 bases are TGTGCCAGCAGCTCGAGGTGGGAGCAGTTCTTC. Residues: CASSSRWEQFF.

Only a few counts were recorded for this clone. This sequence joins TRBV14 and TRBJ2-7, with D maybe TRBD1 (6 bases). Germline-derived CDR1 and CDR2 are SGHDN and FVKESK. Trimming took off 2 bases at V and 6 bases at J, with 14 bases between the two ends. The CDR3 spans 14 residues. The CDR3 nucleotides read TGTGCCAGCAGCCAATTCAGGGGAACGACCGAGCAGTACTTC. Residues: CASSQFRGTTEQYF.

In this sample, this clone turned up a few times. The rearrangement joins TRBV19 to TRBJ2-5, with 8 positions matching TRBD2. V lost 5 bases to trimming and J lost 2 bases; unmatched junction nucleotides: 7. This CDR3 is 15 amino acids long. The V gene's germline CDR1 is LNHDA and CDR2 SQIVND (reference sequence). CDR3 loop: CASSLLGGVQETQYF. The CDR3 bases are TGTGCCAGTAGTCTCCTCGGGGGGGTTCAAGAGACCCAGTACTTC.

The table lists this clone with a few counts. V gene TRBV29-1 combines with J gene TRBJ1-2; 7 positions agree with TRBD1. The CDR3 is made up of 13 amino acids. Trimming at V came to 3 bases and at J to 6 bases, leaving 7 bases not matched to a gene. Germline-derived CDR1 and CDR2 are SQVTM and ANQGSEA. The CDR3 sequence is CSVDLRQGHGYTF. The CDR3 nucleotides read TGCAGCGTTGACCTCAGACAGGGACATGGCTACACCTTC.

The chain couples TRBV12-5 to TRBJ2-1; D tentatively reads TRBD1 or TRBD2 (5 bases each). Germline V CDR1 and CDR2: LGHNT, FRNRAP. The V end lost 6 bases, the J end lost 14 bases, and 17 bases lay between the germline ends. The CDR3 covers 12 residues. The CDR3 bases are TGTGCTAGTGGCTCCTCCGTTAGAGGGGAGTTCTTC. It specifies CASGSSVRGEFF. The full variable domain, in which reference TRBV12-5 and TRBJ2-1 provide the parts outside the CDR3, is DARVTQTPRHKVTEMGQEVTMRCQPILGHNTVFWYRQTMMQGLELLAYFRNRAPLDDSGMPKDRFSAEMPDATLATLKIQPSEPRDSAVYFCASGSSVRGEFFGPGTRLTVL.

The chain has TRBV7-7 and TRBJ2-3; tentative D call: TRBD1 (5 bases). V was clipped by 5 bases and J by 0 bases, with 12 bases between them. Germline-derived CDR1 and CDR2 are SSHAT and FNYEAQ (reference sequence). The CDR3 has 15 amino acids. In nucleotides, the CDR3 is TGTGCCAGCAGCCCGTCAAGGGGAAGCACAGATACGCAGTATTTT. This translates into CASSPSRGSTDTQYF.

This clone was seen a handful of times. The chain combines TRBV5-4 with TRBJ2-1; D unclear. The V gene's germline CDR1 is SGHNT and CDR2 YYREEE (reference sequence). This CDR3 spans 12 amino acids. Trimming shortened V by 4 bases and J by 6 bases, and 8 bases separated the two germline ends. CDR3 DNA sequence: TGTGCCAGCAGCCTACAAGGCAATGAGCAGTTCTTC. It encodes CASSLQGNEQFF. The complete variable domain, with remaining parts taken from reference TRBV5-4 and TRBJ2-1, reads ETGVTQSPTHLIKTRGQQVTLRCSSQSGHNTVSWYQQALGQGPQFIFQYYREEENGRGNFPPRFSGLQFPNYSSELNVNALELDDSALYLCASSLQGNEQFFGPGTRLTVL.

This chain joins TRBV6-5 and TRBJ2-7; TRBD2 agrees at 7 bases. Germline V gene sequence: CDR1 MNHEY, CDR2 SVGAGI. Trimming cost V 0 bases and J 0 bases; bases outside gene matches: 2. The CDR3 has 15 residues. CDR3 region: CASSYSRTSSYEQYF. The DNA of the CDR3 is TGTGCCAGCAGTTACTCAAGGACTAGCTCCTACGAGCAGTACTTC.

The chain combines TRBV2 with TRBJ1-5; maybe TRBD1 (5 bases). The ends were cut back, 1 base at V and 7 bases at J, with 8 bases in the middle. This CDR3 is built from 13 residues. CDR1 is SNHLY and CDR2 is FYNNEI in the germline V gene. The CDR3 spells CASSEGQFQPQHF. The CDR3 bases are TGTGCCAGCAGTGAAGGACAGTTCCAGCCCCAGCATTTT.

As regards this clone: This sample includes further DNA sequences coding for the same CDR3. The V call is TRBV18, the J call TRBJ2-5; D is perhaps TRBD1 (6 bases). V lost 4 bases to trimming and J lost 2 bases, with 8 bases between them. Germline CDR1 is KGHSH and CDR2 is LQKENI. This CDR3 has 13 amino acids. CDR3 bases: TGTGCCAGCTCACGTGACAGGCAAGAGACCCAGTACTTC. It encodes CASSRDRQETQYF. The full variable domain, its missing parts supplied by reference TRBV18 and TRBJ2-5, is NAGVMQNPRHLVRRRGQEARLRCSPMKGHSHVYWYRQLPEEGLKFMVYLQKENIIDESGMPKERFSAEFPKEGPSILRIQQVVRGDSAAYFCASSRDRQETQYFGPGTRLLVL.

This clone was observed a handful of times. The CDR3 DNA reads TGCGCCAGCAGCCAGCGGGACAGGGGAGAGACCCAGTACTTC. Amino acids: CASSQRDRGETQYF. J is TRBJ2-5 and V is TRBV4-3; TRBD1 matches at 10 bases. The germline gives CDR1 LGHNA, CDR2 YSLEER. The V and J ends lost 3 bases and 4 bases, in that order; junction bases with no gene match: 2. This CDR3 comprises 14 residues.

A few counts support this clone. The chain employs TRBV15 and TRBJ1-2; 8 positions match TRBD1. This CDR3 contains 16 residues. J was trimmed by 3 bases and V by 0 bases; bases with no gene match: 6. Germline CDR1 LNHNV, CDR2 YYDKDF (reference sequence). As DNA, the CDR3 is TGTGCCACCAGCAGAGAGGCAGGGGGCAGGGACTATGGCTACACCTTC. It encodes CATSREAGGRDYGYTF.

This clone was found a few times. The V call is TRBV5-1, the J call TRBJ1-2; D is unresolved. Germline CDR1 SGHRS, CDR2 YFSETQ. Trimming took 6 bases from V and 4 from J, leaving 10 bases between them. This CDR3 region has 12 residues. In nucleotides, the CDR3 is TGCGCCAGCATGGGTGACATCTATGGCTACACCTTC. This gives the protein CASMGDIYGYTF.